This T cell receptor (beta chain) was profiled in a study of graft-versus-host responses after intestinal transplantation. Study observations and caveats: Subjects displaying graft-donor T cell macrochimerism possessed elevated graft-versus-host to host-versus-graft clonal ratios inside allografts.

Data came from immunoSEQ multiplex PCR; TCRdb stores just in-frame clones and leaves some out. Among tens of thousands of clones listed, roughly 90% were seen once. Comment on this clone: Its target is not known.

The CDR3 is made up of 14 amino acids. Germline V gives CDR1 MNHEY, CDR2 SVGAGI. The TCR comes from a human donor who received an intestinal transplant. The sample in question was unstimulated CD8+ T cells sorted from spleen or lymph node cells, obtained before intestinal transplant. The chain combines TRBV6-5 with TRBJ2-7; perhaps TRBD1 as D (5 bases). The CDR3 is CSQFRAGPSYEQYF. The DNA for the CDR3 is TGTTCCCAGTTTCGGGCAGGGCCTTCCTACGAGCAGTACTTC.